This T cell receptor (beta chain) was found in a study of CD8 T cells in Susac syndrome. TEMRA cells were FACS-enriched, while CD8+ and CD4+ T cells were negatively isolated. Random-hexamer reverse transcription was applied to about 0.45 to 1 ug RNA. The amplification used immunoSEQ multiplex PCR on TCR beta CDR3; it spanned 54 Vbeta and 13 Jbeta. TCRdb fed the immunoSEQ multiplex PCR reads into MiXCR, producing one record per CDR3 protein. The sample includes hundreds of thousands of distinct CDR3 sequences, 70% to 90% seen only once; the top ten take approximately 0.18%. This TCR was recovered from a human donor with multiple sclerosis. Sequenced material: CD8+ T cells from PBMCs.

CDR3 residues: CASNYPRGPWADTQYF. The CDR3 DNA reads as TGTGCCAGCAACTACCCCCGGGGCCCTTGGGCAGATACGCAGTATTTT. The V and J genes are TRBV7-2 and TRBJ2-3; D assignment may be TRBD1 or TRBD2 (5 bases each). Germline V gene lookup returns CDR1 SGHTA and CDR2 FQGNSA. Deletions cut 7 bases from V and 4 bases from J, with 21 bases between. This CDR3 comprises 16 residues. Looking up the rest from reference TRBV7-2 and TRBJ2-3 gives the full variable domain: GAGVSQSPSNKVTEKGKDVELRCDPISGHTALYWYRQSLGQGLEFLIYFQGNSAPDKSGLPSDRFSAERTGGSVSTLTIQRTQQEDSAVYLCASNYPRGPWADTQYFGPGTRLTVL.